This TCR beta chain derives from a study of T cell responses to AZD1222 COVID-19 vaccine. Study context: Pooled samples include second doses given at about 4 or 12 weeks.

Study findings and constraints: Donors were chiefly white British, with a greater number of females, and clonal diversity was perhaps underestimated. There were repertoire samples only from the period after the peak T cell response. Spike-specific TCR breadth and depth rose after two AZD1222 doses.

Per germline, CDR1 MDHEN and CDR2 SYDVKM. The CDR3 has 12 residues. V lost 8 bases, J lost 5 bases, and 12 bases lay in between. The data were produced by immunoSEQ multiplex PCR, yet TCRdb's version contains in-frame clones alone and is incomplete. This table has about 120,000 clones, 90% appearing once. In the case of this clone: What it binds is unknown.

This TCR came from an adult in good health. The chain uses TRBV28 and TRBJ2-5, with a weak D call TRBD2 (6 bases). The source material was peripheral blood, sampled on day 0 of AZD1222 vaccination. The CDR3 here is CASSYRGETQYF. The CDR3 DNA reads TGTGCCAGCTCCTACCGGGGGGAGACCCAGTACTTC.